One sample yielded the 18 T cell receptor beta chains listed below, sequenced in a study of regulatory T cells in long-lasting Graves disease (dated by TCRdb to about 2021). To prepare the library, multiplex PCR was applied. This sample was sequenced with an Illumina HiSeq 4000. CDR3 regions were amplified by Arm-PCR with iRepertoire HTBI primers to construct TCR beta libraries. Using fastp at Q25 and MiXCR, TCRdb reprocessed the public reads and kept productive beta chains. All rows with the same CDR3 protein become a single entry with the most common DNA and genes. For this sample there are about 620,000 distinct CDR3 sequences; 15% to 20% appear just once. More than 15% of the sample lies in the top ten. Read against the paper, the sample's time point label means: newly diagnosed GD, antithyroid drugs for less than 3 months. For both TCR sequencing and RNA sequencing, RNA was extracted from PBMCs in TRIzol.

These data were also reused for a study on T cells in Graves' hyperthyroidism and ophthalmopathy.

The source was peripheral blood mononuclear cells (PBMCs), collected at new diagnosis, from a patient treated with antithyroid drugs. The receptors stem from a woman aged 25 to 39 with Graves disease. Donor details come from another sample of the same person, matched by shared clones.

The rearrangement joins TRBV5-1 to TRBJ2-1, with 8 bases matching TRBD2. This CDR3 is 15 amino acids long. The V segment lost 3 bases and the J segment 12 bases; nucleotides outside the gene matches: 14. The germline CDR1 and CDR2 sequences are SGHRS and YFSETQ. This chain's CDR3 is CASSWSGRPLGAQFF. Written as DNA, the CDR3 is TGCGCCAGCAGCTGGAGCGGGAGACCATTGGGTGCGCAGTTCTTC.

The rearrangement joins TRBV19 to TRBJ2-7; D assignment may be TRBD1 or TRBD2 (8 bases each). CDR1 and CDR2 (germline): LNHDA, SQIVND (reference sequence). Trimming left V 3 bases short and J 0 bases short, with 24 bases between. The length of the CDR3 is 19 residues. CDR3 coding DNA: TGTGCCAGTAGTATTCAAGGACAGGGTAGCGGGGCCAACTCCTACGAGCAGTACTTC. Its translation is CASSIQGQGSGANSYEQYF.

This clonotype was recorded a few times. As DNA, the CDR3 is TGTGCCATCCTCCCGGGACTCCACGGCACGCAGTATTTT. Encoded protein: CAILPGLHGTQYF. The chain uses TRBV28 and TRBJ2-3, with D possibly being TRBD2 (6 bases). This CDR3 has 13 residues. Trimming took off 10 bases at V and 9 bases at J, with 20 bases between the two ends. CDR1 is MDHEN and CDR2 is SYDVKM in the germline V gene.

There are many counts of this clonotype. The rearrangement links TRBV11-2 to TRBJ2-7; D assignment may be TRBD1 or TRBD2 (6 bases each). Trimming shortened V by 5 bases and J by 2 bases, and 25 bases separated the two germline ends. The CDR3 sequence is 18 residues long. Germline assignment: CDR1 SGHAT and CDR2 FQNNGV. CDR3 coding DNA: TGTGCCAGCAGCCCACTGGGGGGCCCTCGTTCAAACGCCTACGAGCAGTACTTC. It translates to CASSPLGGPRSNAYEQYF.

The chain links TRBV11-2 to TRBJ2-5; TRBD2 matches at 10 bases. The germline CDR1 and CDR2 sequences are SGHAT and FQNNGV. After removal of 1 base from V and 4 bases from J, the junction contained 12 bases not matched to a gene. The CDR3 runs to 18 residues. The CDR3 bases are TGTGCCAGCAGCTTAGCATTTTCGGCTAGCGGGAGTTTAGAGACCCAGTACTTC. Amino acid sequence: CASSLAFSASGSLETQYF.

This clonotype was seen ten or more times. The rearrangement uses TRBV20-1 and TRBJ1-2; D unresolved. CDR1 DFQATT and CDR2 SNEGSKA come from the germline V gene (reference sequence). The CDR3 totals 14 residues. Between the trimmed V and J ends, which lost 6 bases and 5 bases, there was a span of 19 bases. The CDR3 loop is CSAEGVSGDYGYTF. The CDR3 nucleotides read TGCAGTGCCGAGGGAGTTTCGGGAGATTATGGCTACACCTTC.

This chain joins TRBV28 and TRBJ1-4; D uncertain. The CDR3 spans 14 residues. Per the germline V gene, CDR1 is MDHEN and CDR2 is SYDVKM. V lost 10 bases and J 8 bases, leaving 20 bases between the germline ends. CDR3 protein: CATERSYIGEKLFF. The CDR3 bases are TGTGCCACCGAGAGGAGCTACATAGGAGAAAAACTGTTTTTT.

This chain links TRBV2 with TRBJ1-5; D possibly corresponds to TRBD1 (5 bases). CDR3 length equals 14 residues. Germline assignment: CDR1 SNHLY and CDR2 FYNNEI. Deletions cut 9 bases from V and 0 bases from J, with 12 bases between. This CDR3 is CASSGSHSNQPQHF. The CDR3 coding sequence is TGTGCCAGTTCAGGGTCACATAGCAATCAGCCCCAGCATTTT.

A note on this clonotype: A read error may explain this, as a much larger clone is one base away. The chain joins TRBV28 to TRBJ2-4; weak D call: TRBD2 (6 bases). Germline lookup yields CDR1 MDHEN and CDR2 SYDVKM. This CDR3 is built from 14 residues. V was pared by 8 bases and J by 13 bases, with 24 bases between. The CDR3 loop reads CASRGWVDYNEQYF. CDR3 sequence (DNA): TGTGCCAGCCGAGGTTGGGTGGACTACAATGAGCAGTACTTC.

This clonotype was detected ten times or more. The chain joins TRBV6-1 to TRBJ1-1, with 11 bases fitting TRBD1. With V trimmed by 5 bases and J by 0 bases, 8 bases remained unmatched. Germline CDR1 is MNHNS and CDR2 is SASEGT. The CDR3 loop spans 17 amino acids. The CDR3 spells CASSPDRGLLVNTEAFF. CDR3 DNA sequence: TGTGCCAGCAGTCCGGACAGGGGGCTTCTTGTGAACACTGAAGCTTTCTTT.

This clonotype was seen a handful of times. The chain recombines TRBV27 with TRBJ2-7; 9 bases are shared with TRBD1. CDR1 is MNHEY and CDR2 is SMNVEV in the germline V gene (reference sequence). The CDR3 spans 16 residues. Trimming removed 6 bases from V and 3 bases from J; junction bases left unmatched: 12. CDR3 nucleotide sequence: TGTGCCAGCAGATACTCCACCGGGACAGGGCTCTACGAGCAGTACTTC. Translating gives CASRYSTGTGLYEQYF.

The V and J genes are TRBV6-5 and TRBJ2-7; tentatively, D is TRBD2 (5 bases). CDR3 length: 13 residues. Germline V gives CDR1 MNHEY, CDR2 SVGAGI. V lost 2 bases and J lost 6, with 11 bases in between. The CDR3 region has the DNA TGTGCCAGCAGTTACAGGGTGGAGGCCGAGCAGTACTTC. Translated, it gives CASSYRVEAEQYF.

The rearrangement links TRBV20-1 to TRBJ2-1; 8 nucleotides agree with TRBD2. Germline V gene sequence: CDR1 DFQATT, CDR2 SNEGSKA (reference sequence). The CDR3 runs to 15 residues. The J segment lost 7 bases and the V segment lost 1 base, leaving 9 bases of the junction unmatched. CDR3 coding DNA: TGCAGTGCTAGAGTTCCCAGCGGGAGTGGTAATGAGCAGTTCTTC. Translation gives CSARVPSGSGNEQFF.

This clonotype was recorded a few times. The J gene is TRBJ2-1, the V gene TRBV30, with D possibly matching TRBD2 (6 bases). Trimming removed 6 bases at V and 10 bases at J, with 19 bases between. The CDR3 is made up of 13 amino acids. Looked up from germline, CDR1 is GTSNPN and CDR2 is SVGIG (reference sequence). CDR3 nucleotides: TGTGCCTGTGGGCAGGGCGGGGCCAACGAGCAGTTCTTC. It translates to CACGQGGANEQFF.

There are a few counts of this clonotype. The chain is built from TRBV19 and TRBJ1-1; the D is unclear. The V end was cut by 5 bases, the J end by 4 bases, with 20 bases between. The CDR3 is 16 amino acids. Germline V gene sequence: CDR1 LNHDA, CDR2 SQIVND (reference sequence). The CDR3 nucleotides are TGTGCCAGTAGTGCCCGGGATTTAGGCAGTTCCACTGAAGCTTTCTTT. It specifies CASSARDLGSSTEAFF.

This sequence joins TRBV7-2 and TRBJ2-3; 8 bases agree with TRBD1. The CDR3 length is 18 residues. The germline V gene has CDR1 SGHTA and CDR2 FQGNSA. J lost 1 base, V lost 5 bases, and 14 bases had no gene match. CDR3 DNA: TGTGCCAGCAGCCCCAACAGGGGGGCGTTAGTGGGCACAGATACGCAGTATTTT. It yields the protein CASSPNRGALVGTDTQYF. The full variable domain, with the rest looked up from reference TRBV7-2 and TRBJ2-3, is GAGVSQSPSNKVTEKGKDVELRCDPISGHTALYWYRQSLGQGLEFLIYFQGNSAPDKSGLPSDRFSAERTGGSVSTLTIQRTQQEDSAVYLCASSPNRGALVGTDTQYFGPGTRLTVL.

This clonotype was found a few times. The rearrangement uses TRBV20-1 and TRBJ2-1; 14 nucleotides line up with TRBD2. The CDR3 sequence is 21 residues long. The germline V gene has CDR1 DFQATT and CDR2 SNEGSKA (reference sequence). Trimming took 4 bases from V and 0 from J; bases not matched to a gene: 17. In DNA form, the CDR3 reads TGCAGTGCTATCCATCCAATGGGACTAGCGGGAGCCGCACTCTCCTACAATGAGCAGTTCTTC. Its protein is CSAIHPMGLAGAALSYNEQFF.

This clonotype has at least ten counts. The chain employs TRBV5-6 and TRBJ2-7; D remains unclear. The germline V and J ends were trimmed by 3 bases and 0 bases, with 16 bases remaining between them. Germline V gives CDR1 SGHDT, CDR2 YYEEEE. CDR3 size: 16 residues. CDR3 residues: CASSWSFGVLSYEQYF. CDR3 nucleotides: TGTGCCAGCAGCTGGTCCTTTGGTGTTCTCTCCTACGAGCAGTACTTC.